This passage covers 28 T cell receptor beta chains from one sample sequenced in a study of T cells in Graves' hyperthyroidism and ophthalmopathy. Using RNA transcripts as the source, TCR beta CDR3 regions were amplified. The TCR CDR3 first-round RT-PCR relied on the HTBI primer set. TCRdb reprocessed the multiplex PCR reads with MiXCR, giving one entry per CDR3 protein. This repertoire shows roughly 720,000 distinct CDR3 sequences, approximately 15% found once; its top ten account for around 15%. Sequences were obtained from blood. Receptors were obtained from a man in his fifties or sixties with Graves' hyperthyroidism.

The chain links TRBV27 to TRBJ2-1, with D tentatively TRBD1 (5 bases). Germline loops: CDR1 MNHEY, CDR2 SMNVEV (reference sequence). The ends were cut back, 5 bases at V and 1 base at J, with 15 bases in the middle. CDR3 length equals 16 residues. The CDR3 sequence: CASSPSPDRSYNEQFF. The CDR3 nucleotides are TGTGCCAGCAGTCCATCGCCAGACAGATCCTACAATGAGCAGTTCTTC.

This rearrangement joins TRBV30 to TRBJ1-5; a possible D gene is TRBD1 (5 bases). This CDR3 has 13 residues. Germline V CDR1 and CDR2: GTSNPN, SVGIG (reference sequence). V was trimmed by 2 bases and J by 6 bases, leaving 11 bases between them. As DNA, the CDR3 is TGTGCCTGGAGTTCCCAGGGTGGTCAGCCCCAGCATTTT. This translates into CAWSSQGGQPQHF.

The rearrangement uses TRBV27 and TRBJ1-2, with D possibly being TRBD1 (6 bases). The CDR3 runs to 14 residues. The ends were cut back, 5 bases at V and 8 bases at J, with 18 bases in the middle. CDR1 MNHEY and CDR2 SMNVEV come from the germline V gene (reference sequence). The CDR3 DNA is TGTGCCAGCAGTCTCCACTCAGGGGACTTAGGCTACACCTTC. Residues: CASSLHSGDLGYTF.

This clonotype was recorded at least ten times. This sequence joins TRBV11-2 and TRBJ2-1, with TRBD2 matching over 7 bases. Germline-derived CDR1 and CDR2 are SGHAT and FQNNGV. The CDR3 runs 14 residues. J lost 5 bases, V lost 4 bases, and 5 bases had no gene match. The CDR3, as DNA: TGTGCCAGCAGCTCCCTGCGGGAGCACAATGAGCAGTTCTTC. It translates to CASSSLREHNEQFF.

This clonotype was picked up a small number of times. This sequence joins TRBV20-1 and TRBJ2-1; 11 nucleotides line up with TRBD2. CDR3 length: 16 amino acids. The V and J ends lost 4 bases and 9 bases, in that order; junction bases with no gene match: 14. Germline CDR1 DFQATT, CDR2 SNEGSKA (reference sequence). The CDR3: CSATRGIAGGVGEQFF. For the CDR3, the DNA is TGCAGTGCTACGAGAGGGATAGCGGGAGGGGTAGGTGAGCAGTTCTTC.

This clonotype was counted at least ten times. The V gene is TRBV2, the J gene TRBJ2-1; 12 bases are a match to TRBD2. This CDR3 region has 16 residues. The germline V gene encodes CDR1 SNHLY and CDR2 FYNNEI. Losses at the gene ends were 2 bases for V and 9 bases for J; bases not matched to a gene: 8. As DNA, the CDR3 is TGTGCCAGCAGTGAATTGCTAGCGGGAGGGCCTAGTGAGCAGTTCTTC. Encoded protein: CASSELLAGGPSEQFF.

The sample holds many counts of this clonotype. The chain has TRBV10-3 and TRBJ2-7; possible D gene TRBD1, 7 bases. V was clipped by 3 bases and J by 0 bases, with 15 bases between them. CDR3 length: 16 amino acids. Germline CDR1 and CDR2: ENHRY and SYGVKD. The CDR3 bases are TGTGCCATCAGTGATCCCAGGGGGAGGCTCTCCTACGAGCAGTACTTC. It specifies CAISDPRGRLSYEQYF.

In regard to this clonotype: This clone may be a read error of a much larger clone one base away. The CDR3 region has the DNA TGTGCCTGCAGCCGCAATCAGGGGGCGAATGGTGAAGCTTTCTTT. Protein: CACSRNQGANGEAFF. This sequence joins TRBV3-1 and TRBJ1-1; the match to TRBD1 covers 8 bases. Germline V CDR1 and CDR2: LGHDT, YNNKEL (reference sequence). The CDR3 is 15 residues long.

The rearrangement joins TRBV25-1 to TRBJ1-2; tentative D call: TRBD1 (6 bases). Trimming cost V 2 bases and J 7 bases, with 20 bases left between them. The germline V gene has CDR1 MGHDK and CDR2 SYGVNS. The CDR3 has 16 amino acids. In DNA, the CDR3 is TGTGCCAGCAGTGAACCCCGACCGACAGGACCCTTTGGCTACACCTTC. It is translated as CASSEPRPTGPFGYTF.

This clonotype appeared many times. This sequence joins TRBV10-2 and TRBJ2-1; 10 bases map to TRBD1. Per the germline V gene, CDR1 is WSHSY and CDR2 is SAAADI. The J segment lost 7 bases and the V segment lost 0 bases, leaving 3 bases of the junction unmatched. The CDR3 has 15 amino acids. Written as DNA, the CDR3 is TGCGCCAGCAGTGAGTCGACAGGGGGCTGGAATGAGCAGTTCTTC. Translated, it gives CASSESTGGWNEQFF.

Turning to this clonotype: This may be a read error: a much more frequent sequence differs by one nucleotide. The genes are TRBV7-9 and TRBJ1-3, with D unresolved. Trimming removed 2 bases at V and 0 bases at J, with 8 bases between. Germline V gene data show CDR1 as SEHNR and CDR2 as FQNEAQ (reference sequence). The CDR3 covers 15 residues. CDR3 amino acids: CASSLNSLSGNTIYF. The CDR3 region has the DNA TGTGCCAGCAGCTTAAACAGCCTCTCTGGAAACACCATATATTTT. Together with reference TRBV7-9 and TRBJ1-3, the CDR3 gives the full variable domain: DTGVSQNPRHKITKRGQNVTFRCDPISEHNRLYWYRQTLGQGPEFLTYFQNEAQLEKSRLLSDRFSAERPKGSFSTLEIQRTEQGDSAMYLCASSLNSLSGNTIYFGEGSWLTVV.

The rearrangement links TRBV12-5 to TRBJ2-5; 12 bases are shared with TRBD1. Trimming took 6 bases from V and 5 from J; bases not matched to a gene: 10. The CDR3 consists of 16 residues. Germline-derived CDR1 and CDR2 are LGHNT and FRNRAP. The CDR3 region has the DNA TGTGCTAGTGGCCTCGGGACAGGGGGCGTCGAGGAGACCCAGTACTTC. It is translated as CASGLGTGGVEETQYF.

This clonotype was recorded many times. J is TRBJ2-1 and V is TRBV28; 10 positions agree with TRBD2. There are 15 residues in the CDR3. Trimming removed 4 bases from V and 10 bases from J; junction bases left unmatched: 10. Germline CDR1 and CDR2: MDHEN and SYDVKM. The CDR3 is CASSSALAGVQEQFF. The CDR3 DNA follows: TGTGCCAGCAGTTCCGCTCTAGCGGGAGTTCAGGAGCAGTTCTTC.

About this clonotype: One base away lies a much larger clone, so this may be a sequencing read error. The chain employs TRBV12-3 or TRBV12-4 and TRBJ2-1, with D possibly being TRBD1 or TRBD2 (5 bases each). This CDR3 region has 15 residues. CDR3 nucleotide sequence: TGTGCCGGCAGTTTGGGTAGAAGGGACCACAATGAGCAGTTCTTC. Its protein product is CAGSLGRRDHNEQFF.

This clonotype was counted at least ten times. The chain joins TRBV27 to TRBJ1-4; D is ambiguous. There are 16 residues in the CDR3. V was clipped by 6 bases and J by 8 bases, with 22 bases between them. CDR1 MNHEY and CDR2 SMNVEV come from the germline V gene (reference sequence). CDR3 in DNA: TGTGCCAGCAGACCAAACGCACCGGGAGGGAGGGAAAAACTGTTTTTT. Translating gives CASRPNAPGGREKLFF.

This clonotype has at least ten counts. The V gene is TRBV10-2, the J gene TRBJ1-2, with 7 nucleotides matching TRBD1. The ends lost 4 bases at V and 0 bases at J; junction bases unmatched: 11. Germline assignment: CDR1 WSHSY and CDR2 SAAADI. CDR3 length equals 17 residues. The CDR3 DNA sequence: TGCGCCAGCAGTGTTGGACAGGCTCCAAGGGCTAACTATGGCTACACCTTC. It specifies CASSVGQAPRANYGYTF.

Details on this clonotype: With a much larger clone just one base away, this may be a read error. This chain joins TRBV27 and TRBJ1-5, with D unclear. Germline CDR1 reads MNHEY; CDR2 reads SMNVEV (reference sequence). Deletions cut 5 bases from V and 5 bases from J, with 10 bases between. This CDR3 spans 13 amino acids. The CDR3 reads CASSHTGDQPQHF. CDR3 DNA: TGTGCCAGCAGTCATACGGGAGATCAGCCCCAGCATTTT.

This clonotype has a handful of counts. The CDR3 bases are TGTGCCAGCAGCCAAGACGACAGGGGACGAGCTGAAGCTTTCTTT. Residues: CASSQDDRGRAEAFF. The chain recombines TRBV3-1 with TRBJ1-1; TRBD1 agrees at 8 bases. Germline V gene data show CDR1 as LGHDT and CDR2 as YNNKEL (reference sequence). This CDR3 has 15 residues. J was trimmed by 6 bases and V by 0 bases; bases with no gene match: 6.

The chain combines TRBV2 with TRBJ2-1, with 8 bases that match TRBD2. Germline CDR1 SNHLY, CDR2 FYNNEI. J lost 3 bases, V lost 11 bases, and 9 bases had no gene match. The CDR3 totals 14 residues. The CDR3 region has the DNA TGTGCCCGCGGGTCGGGAGGGAGCTACAATGAGCAGTTCTTC. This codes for CARGSGGSYNEQFF.

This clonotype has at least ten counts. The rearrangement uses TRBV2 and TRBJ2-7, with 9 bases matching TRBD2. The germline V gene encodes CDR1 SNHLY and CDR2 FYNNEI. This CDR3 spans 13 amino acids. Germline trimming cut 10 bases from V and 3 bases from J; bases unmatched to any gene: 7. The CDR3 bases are TGTGCCACTAGCGGGATAAGAAACTACGAGCAGTACTTC. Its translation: CATSGIRNYEQYF.

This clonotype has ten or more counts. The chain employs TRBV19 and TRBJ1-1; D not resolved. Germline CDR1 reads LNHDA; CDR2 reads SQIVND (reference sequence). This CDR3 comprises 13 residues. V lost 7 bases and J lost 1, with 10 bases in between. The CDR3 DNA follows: TGTGCCAGTAAATGGAACGGGAACACTGAAGCTTTCTTT. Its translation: CASKWNGNTEAFF.

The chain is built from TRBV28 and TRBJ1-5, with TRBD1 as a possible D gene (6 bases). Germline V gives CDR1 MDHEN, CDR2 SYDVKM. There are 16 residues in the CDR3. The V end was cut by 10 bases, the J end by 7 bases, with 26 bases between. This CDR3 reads CATRTPPRGWGQPQHF. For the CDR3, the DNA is TGTGCCACAAGGACCCCTCCCAGGGGCTGGGGACAGCCCCAGCATTTT.

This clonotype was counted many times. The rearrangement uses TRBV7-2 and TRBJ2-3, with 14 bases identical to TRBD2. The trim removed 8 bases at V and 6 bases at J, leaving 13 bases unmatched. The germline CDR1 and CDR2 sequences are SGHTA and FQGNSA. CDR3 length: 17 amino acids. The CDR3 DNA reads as TGTGCCAGCGGACCACCGAGACTAGCGGGAGGGTTGGATACGCAGTATTTT. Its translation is CASGPPRLAGGLDTQYF.

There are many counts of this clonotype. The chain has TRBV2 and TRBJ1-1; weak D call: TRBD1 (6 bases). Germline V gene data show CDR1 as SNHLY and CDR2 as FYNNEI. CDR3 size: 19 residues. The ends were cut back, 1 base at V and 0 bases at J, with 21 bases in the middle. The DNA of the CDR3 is TGTGCCAGCAGTGAAGTGCTCCTCCGGGACACCGAACTGAACACTGAAGCTTTCTTT. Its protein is CASSEVLLRDTELNTEAFF.

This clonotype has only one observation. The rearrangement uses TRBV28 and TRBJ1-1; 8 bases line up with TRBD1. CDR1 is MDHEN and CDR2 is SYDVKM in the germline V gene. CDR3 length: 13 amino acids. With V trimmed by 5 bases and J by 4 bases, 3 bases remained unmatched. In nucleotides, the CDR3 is TGTGCCAGCAGTCAGGGGGCGTTCACTGAAGCTTTCTTT. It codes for CASSQGAFTEAFF.

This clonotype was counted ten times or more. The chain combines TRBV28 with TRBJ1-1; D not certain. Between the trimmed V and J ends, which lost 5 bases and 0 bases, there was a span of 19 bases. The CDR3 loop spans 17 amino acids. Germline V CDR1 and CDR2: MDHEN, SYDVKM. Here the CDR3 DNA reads TGTGCCAGCAGTCCCCGCAGGCCGCTACCTCTGAACACTGAAGCTTTCTTT. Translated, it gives CASSPRRPLPLNTEAFF.

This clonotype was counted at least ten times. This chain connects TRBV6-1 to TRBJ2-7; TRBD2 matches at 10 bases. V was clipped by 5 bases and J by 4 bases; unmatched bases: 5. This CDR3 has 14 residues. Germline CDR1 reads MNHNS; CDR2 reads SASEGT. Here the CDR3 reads CASSPGLAEYEQYF. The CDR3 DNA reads TGTGCCAGCAGTCCTGGACTAGCGGAGTACGAGCAGTACTTC.

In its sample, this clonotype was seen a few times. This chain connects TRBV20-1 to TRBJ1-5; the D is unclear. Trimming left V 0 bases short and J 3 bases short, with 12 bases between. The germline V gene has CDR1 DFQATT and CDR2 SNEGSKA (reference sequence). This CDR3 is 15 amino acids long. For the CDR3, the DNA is TGCAGTGCTAGAGATTACACGGGAGACAATCAGCCCCAGCATTTT. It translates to CSARDYTGDNQPQHF.